The 4 T cell receptor beta chains below were found in one sample sequenced in a study of spatial heterogeneity in lung cancer. Documented time point: sample taken at primary tumor resection. No cell sorting; template was whole RNA from tumor, lung tissue or PBMC. TCRdb reanalysed the 5' RACE reads using MiXCR and keeps one entry per CDR3 protein. The profile shows approximately 52,000 distinct CDR3 sequences, less than 5.5% of them singletons. The input for sequencing was PBMCs, taken at surgery. These receptors were collected from a male donor with early-stage non-small cell lung cancer.

The table lists this clonotype with many counts. The chain carries TRBV11-2 and TRBJ2-7, with 7 bases identical to TRBD1. This CDR3 has 12 residues. From germline, CDR1 is SGHAT and CDR2 FQNNGV. V was clipped by 5 bases and J by 6 bases; unmatched bases: 4. For the CDR3, the DNA is TGTGCCAGCAGCCTGACAGGGAGCGAGCAGTACTTC. Its protein is CASSLTGSEQYF.

This clonotype was counted at least ten times. The rearrangement uses TRBV20-1 and TRBJ2-5; 7 bases line up with TRBD1. Trimming at V came to 5 bases and at J to 0 bases, leaving 6 bases not matched to a gene. This CDR3 comprises 14 residues. The germline V gene has CDR1 DFQATT and CDR2 SNEGSKA (reference sequence). The CDR3 DNA reads as TGCAGTGCTGACACCGGGACAGACCAAGAGACCCAGTACTTC. This translates into CSADTGTDQETQYF.

In its sample, this clonotype was seen many times. The rearrangement joins TRBV6-2 or TRBV6-3 to TRBJ2-1, with 10 bases matching TRBD2. V was pared by 6 bases and J by 1 base, with 18 bases of the junction left unmatched. Germline CDR1 and CDR2: MNHEY and SVGEGT. This CDR3 spans 20 amino acids. CDR3: CASRSARESGRAVSYNEQFF. CDR3 in DNA: TGTGCCAGCAGATCGGCGAGGGAAAGCGGGAGGGCCGTTTCCTACAATGAGCAGTTCTTC.

This clonotype was found many times. The J gene is TRBJ2-3, the V gene TRBV20-1; no definite D call. Trimming took off 1 base at V and 2 bases at J, with 10 bases between the two ends. The CDR3 has 14 amino acids. Germline-derived CDR1 and CDR2 are DFQATT and SNEGSKA (reference sequence). This CDR3 reads CSARGVPNTDTQYF. Here the CDR3 DNA reads TGCAGTGCTAGAGGAGTCCCCAACACAGATACGCAGTATTTT.